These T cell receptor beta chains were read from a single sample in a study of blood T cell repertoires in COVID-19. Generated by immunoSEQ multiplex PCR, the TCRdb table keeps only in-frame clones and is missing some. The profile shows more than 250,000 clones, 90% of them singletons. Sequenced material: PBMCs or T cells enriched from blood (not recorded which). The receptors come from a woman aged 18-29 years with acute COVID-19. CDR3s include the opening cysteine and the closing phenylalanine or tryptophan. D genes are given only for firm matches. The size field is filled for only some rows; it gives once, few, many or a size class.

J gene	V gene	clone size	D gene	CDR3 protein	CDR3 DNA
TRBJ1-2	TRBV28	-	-	CASRGGGRAGYTF	TGTGCCAGCAGGGGAGGGGGTCGGGCTGGCTACACCTTC
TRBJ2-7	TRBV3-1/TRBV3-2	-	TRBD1	CASSHTGTGNFYEQYF	TGTGCCAGCAGCCACACAGGGACAGGAAATTTCTACGAGCAGTACTTC
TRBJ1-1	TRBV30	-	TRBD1	CAWSATGAEAFF	TGTGCCTGGAGTGCAACAGGGGCTGAAGCTTTCTTT
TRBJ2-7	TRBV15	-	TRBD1	CATSRDFFGTGRFLSYEQYF	TGTGCCACCAGCAGAGATTTCTTTGGGACAGGGCGATTTTTATCCTACGAGCAGTACTTC
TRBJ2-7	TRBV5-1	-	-	CASSLAGVSYEQYF	TGCGCCAGCAGCTTGGCGGGAGTCTCCTACGAGCAGTACTTC
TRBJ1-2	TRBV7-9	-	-	CASEGRGPYGYTF	TGTGCCAGCGAGGGCAGGGGACCCTATGGCTACACCTTC
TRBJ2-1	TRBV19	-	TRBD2	CASRLRLAGDVHNEQFF	TGTGCCAGTAGGCTGCGACTAGCGGGAGACGTCCACAATGAGCAGTTCTTC
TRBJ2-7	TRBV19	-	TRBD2	CASKGLAYEQYF	TGTGCCAGTAAGGGACTAGCCTACGAGCAGTACTTC
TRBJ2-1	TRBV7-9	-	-	CASSFRPGGDEQFF	TGTGCCAGCAGCTTCCGTCCCGGAGGCGATGAGCAGTTCTTC
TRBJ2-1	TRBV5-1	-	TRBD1	CASSLEQGNFYNEQFF	TGCGCCAGCAGCTTGGAACAGGGGAACTTCTACAATGAGCAGTTCTTC
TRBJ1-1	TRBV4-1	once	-	CASSQALTAPTEAFF	TGCGCCAGCAGCCAAGCACTGACAGCGCCGACCGAAGCTTTCTTT
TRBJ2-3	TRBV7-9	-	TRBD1	CASSSPEGASEDTQYF	TGTGCCAGCAGCTCCCCAGAGGGGGCCTCGGAAGATACGCAGTATTTT
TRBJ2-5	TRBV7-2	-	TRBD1	CASSLQGARGETQYF	TGTGCCAGCAGCCTACAGGGGGCGCGTGGAGAGACCCAGTACTTC
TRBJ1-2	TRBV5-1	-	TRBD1	CASRKTGVGYTF	TGCGCCAGCAGAAAGACAGGGGTCGGCTACACCTTC
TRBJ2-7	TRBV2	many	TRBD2	CASSGATSGSGYEQYF	TGTGCCAGCAGTGGGGCCACTAGCGGGAGCGGATACGAGCAGTACTTC
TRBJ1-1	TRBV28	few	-	CASSLSGGGTEAFF	TGTGCCAGCAGTTTATCTGGGGGCGGCACTGAAGCTTTCTTT
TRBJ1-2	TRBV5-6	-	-	CASRTQANYGYTF	TGTGCCAGCAGAACTCAGGCGAACTATGGCTACACCTTC
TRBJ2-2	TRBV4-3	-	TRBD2	CASSQVSREGYLLGDTGELFF	TGCGCCAGCAGCCAAGTTTCACGGGAGGGCTACCTTCTTGGGGACACCGGGGAGCTGTTTTTT
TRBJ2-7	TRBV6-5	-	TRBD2	CASRYAGEGIYEQYF	TGTGCCAGCAGATACGCGGGAGAGGGGATCTACGAGCAGTACTTC
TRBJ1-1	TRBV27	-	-	CASSLIRNTEAFF	TGTGCCAGCAGTTTAATTCGGAACACTGAAGCTTTCTTT
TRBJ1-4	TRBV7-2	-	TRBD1	CASSLGGTGGEKLFF	TGTGCCAGCAGCTTAGGGGGGACAGGGGGAGAAAAACTGTTTTTT
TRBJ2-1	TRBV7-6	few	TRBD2	CASSLEPRTSGATKFF	TGTGCCAGCAGCTTAGAGCCGCGGACTAGCGGAGCCACCAAGTTCTTC
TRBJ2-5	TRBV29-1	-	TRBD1	CSVRGTGGETQYF	TGCAGCGTTAGGGGGACAGGGGGAGAGACCCAGTACTTC
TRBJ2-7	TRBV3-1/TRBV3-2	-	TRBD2	CASSAWREDSYEQYF	TGTGCCAGCAGCGCATGGCGGGAGGACAGCTACGAGCAGTACTTC
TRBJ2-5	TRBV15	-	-	CATSRQATNQETQYF	TGTGCCACCAGCAGGCAGGCAACGAACCAAGAGACCCAGTACTTC
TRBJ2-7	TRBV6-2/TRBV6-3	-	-	CASSPIAENYEQYF	TGTGCCAGCAGTCCCATAGCGGAGAATTACGAGCAGTACTTC
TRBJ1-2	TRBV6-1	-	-	CASSDRAYGYTF	TGTGCCAGCAGTGACAGGGCCTATGGCTACACCTTC
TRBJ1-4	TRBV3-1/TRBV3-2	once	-	CASSQVGGALNEKLFF	TGTGCCAGCAGCCAAGTGGGTGGAGCACTTAATGAAAAACTGTTTTTT
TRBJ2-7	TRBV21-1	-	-	CAEDGISYEQYF	TGTGCCGAGGACGGGATCTCCTACGAGCAGTACTTC
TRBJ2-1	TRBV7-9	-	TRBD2	CASSPSGTSYNEQFF	TGTGCCAGCAGCCCTAGCGGGACCTCCTACAATGAGCAGTTCTTC
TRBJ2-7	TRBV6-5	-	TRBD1	CASSTGATRDEQYF	TGTGCCAGCAGTACAGGGGCGACCCGGGACGAGCAGTACTTC
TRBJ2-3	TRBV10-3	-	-	CAISEQRDTDTQYF	TGTGCCATCAGTGAGCAACGGGACACAGATACGCAGTATTTT
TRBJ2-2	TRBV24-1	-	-	CATPGTKKNTGELFF	TGTGCCACCCCCGGTACCAAAAAGAACACCGGGGAGCTGTTTTTT
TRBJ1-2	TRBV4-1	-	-	CASSRLVGPTNYGYTF	TGCGCCAGCAGCCGTCTCGTGGGCCCAACTAACTATGGCTACACCTTC
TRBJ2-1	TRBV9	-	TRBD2	CASSPSDSGNLYEQFF	TGTGCCAGCAGCCCTTCGGATAGCGGGAATCTCTATGAGCAGTTCTTC
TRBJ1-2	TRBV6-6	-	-	CASSLDTYGYTF	TGTGCCAGCAGTCTAGACACGTATGGCTACACCTTC
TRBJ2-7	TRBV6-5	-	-	CASGRYREPREQYF	TGTGCCAGCGGGCGTTACAGGGAGCCACGCGAGCAGTACTTC
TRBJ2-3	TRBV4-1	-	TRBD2	CASSRLGTSGRVTDTQYF	TGCGCCAGCAGCCGCTTGGGGACTAGCGGGAGGGTCACAGATACGCAGTATTTT
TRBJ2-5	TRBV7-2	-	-	CASSFPGQSETQYF	TGTGCCAGCAGCTTCCCTGGACAGTCGGAGACCCAGTACTTC
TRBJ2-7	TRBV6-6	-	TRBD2	CASSPTSGRTYEQYF	TGTGCCAGCAGTCCAACTAGCGGGAGGACGTACGAGCAGTACTTC